This TCR beta chain was recovered during a study of T cells in narcolepsy. TCRdb's copy holds only in-frame clones and misses some; the assay was immunoSEQ multiplex PCR. The sample includes tens of thousands of clones, approximately 83% of them seen just once. In regard to this clone: Its antigen is currently unknown.

The study, taken as a whole, reports: Same-patient CSF and blood CD4+ T cell clonotypes included HCRT-specific and TRIB2-specific autoreactive ones. Blood of same and different patients, but not healthy controls, reportedly held recurring autoreactive clonotypes.

The receptor comes from a human donor with narcolepsy. Input material: CD45RA- memory CD4+ T cells from PBMCs.

The CDR3 here is CASTFLGQHYGYTF. Here the CDR3 DNA reads TGTGCCAGCACCTTTCTGGGACAGCACTATGGCTACACCTTC. The V gene is TRBV5-6, the J gene TRBJ1-2, with 7 bases that match TRBD1. Trimming cost V 6 bases and J 3 bases; bases outside gene matches: 8. CDR1 SGHDT and CDR2 YYEEEE come from the germline V gene. The CDR3 has 14 amino acids.